A single sample is the source of the 10 T cell receptor beta chains below, sequenced in a study of Tregs in tolerant kidney transplant recipients. What these receptors recognize is not known. The table came from immunoSEQ multiplex PCR; TCRdb's copy has only in-frame clones and leaves some out. Among about 44,000 clones listed, about 95% were seen once. Sequencing used Tregs from blood cultured with allogeneic cells. These receptors were obtained from a human donor in good health.

V usage is TRBV7-3 and J usage is TRBJ1-2; a possible D gene is TRBD1 (5 bases). Germline V gene lookup returns CDR1 SGHTA and CDR2 FQGTGA. This CDR3 is built from 13 residues. Trimming removed 5 bases from V and 2 bases from J, with 9 bases in between. The CDR3 loop reads CASSEGPNYGYTF. CDR3 nucleotides: TGTGCCAGCAGCGAGGGGCCCAACTATGGCTACACCTTC.

V gene TRBV30 combines with J gene TRBJ2-5, with TRBD2 matching over 7 bases. CDR3 size: 14 residues. Unmatched junction bases numbered 15, after V lost 7 bases and J lost 7 bases. Germline V CDR1 and CDR2: GTSNPN, SVGIG (reference sequence). For the CDR3, the DNA is TGTGCCTTACGACTAGCCACTAAGATAGTGACCCAGTACTTC. Protein: CALRLATKIVTQYF.

The rearrangement links TRBV5-1 to TRBJ2-2; no clear D gene. The germline CDR1 and CDR2 sequences are SGHRS and YFSETQ. Trimming removed 2 bases at V and 7 bases at J, with 15 bases between. This CDR3 contains 15 residues. The CDR3 DNA reads as TGCGCCAGCAGCTTACCCCTCCAGCTGGGCGGGGAGCTGTTTTTT. Translated: CASSLPLQLGGELFF.

In its sample, this clone was seen once. The chain is built from TRBV7-3 and TRBJ2-1; 16 bases match TRBD2. V dropped 4 bases and J dropped 2; count of bases not matched to a gene: 11. Germline V lookup: CDR1 SGHTA, CDR2 FQGTGA. CDR3 length equals 20 residues. The CDR3, as DNA: TGTGCCAGCAGCTCAGTACCCCCGGGACTAGCGGGGGGGCCCTACAATGAGCAGTTCTTC. Translating gives CASSSVPPGLAGGPYNEQFF. Looking up the rest from reference TRBV7-3 and TRBJ2-1 gives the full variable domain: GAGVSQTPSNKVTEKGKYVELRCDPISGHTALYWYRQSLGQGPEFLIYFQGTGAADDSGLPNDRFFAVRPEGSVSTLKIQRTERGDSAVYLCASSSVPPGLAGGPYNEQFFGPGTRLTVL.

The table lists this clone with a count of one. The chain combines TRBV2 with TRBJ2-1; no firm D call. Germline V gene sequence: CDR1 SNHLY, CDR2 FYNNEI. This CDR3 comprises 12 residues. The V end was cut by 4 bases, the J end by 8 bases, with 9 bases between. CDR3 residues: CASSGTFHEQFF. The CDR3 DNA reads as TGTGCCAGCAGTGGGACGTTCCATGAGCAGTTCTTC. Full variable domain (outside the CDR3, taken from reference TRBV2 and TRBJ2-1): EPEVTQTPSHQVTQMGQEVILRCVPISNHLYFYWYRQILGQKVEFLVSFYNNEISEKSEIFDDQFSVERPDGSNFTLKIRSTKLEDSAMYFCASSGTFHEQFFGPGTRLTVL.

The chain combines TRBV10-1 with TRBJ2-3; 9 bases line up with TRBD1. The CDR3 has 17 residues. Germline-derived CDR1 and CDR2 are WNHNN and SYGVQD (reference sequence). V trimming: 4 bases; J trimming: 4 bases; junction bases outside the gene matches: 12. For the CDR3, the DNA is TGCGCCAGCAGTGTGACTAGGCCGGGACAGGGTGCAGATACGCAGTATTTT. It encodes CASSVTRPGQGADTQYF.

This chain connects TRBV20-1 to TRBJ1-1, with D unclear. CDR1 DFQATT and CDR2 SNEGSKA come from the germline V gene (reference sequence). The CDR3 runs 11 residues. Between the trimmed V and J ends, which lost 3 bases and 11 bases, there was a span of 13 bases. CDR3 bases: TGCAGTGCTAGTTGGCGGTTGTTCGCTTTCTTT. Translation gives CSASWRLFAFF.

The chain has TRBV11-2 and TRBJ1-1; 9 nucleotides match TRBD1. The CDR3 consists of 17 residues. The J segment lost 3 bases and the V segment lost 5 bases, leaving 13 bases of the junction unmatched. CDR1 SGHAT and CDR2 FQNNGV come from the germline V gene. CDR3 sequence reads: CASSRLGTGIRYTEAFF. CDR3 bases: TGTGCCAGCAGCCGCCTTGGGACAGGGATAAGGTACACTGAAGCTTTCTTT.

The gene calls are TRBV5-4 and TRBJ2-1; 9 nucleotides agree with TRBD2. Per germline, CDR1 SGHNT and CDR2 YYREEE (reference sequence). The J segment lost 0 bases and the V segment lost 5 bases, leaving 9 bases of the junction unmatched. The CDR3 runs 17 residues. CDR3 sequence: CASRALAGRSSYNEQFF. The CDR3 DNA follows: TGTGCCAGCAGGGCGCTAGCGGGGAGGAGCTCCTACAATGAGCAGTTCTTC. Complete variable domain (other parts from reference TRBV5-4 and TRBJ2-1): ETGVTQSPTHLIKTRGQQVTLRCSSQSGHNTVSWYQQALGQGPQFIFQYYREEENGRGNFPPRFSGLQFPNYSSELNVNALELDDSALYLCASRALAGRSSYNEQFFGPGTRLTVL.

The chain recombines TRBV27 with TRBJ2-1; 8 bases agree with TRBD2. The J segment lost 10 bases and the V segment lost 3 bases, leaving 8 bases of the junction unmatched. In germline, CDR1 is MNHEY, CDR2 SMNVEV (reference sequence). This CDR3 is built from 14 residues. The CDR3 coding sequence is TGTGCCAGCAGTTTTGGCGGGAGGATTGGGGAGCAGTTCTTC. Protein: CASSFGGRIGEQFF.